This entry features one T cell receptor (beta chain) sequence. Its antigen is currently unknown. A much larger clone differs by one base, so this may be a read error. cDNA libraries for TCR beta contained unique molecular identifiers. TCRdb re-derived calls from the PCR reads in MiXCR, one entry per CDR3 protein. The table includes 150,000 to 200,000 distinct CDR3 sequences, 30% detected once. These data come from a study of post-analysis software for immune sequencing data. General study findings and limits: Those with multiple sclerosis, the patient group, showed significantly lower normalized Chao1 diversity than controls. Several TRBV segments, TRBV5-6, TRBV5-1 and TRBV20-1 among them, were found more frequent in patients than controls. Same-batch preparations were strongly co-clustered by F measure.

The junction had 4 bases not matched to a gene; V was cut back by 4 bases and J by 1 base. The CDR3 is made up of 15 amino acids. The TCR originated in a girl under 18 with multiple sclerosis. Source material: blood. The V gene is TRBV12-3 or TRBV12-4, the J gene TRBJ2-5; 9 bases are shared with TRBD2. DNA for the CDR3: TGTGCCAGCAGTTGGTCTAGCGGGATCCAAGAGACCCAGTACTTC. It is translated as CASSWSSGIQETQYF.